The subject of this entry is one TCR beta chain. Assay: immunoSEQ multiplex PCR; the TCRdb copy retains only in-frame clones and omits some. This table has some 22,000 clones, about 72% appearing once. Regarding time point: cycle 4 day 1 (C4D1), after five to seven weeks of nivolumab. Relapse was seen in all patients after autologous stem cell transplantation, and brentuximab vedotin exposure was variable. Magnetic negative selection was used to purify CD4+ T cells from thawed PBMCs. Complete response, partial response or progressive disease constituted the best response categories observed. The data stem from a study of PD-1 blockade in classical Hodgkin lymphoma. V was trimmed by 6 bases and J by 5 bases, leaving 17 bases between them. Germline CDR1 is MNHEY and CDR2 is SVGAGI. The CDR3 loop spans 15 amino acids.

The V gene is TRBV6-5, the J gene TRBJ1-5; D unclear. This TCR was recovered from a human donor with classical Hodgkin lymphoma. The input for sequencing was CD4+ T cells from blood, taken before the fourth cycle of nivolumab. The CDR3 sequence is CASRRFSGSDQPQHF. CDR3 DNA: TGTGCCAGCAGGCGATTCTCAGGATCGGATCAGCCCCAGCATTTT.